A single T cell receptor beta chain is shown here with its context. This entry comes from a study of OX40 agonist ivuxolimab in advanced cancers. Study context: Allowance was made for prior anti-PD-1, anti-PD-L1 or anti-CTLA-4 therapy, and around 44% had some. Of the patients, three showed partial responses, one with hepatocellular carcinoma and two with cutaneous melanoma.

Some clones are missing from TCRdb's copy, which holds only in-frame ones; the method was immunoSEQ multiplex PCR. The sample lists tens of thousands of clones; approximately 92% were seen once. The starting material was CD4+ or CD8+ T cells sorted from blood, obtained in a trial of the OX40 agonist ivuxolimab. This clonotype originated in an adult with an advanced solid tumor such as melanoma, head and neck, liver or kidney cancer.

DNA for the CDR3: TGCGCCAGCAGCTTGACCCCCGGGAGGACGTACAATGAGCAGTTCTTC. Its translation is CASSLTPGRTYNEQFF. V is TRBV5-1 and J is TRBJ2-1; 7 bases match TRBD2. Germline assignment: CDR1 SGHRS and CDR2 YFSETQ. The CDR3 spans 16 residues. V shed 1 base, J shed 4 bases, and the junction held 8 bases outside the gene matches.